The subject of this entry is one T cell receptor beta chain. The V end lost 3 bases, the J end lost 0 bases, and 15 bases lay between the germline ends. Per the germline V gene, CDR1 is SGHTA and CDR2 is FQGNSA. This CDR3 is 17 amino acids long. The PCR employed 60 Vbeta primers together with 13 Jbeta primers. Some clones are missing from TCRdb's copy, which holds only in-frame ones; the method was immunoSEQ multiplex PCR. The sample yields 100,000 or so clones, roughly 69% seen once. The data were taken from a study of cytomegalovirus exposure and HLA in healthy donors. The sample was PBMCs. This TCR came from a human donor in good health. This chain joins TRBV7-2 and TRBJ2-1; D perhaps matches TRBD2 (6 bases). This CDR3 reads CASSFTGLRSSYNEQFF. The CDR3 DNA reads TGTGCCAGCAGCTTCACGGGACTCAGGAGCTCCTACAATGAGCAGTTCTTC.